The sequence of this TCR beta chain was determined in a study of T-cell memory formation after mild COVID-19. Study information: The TCR clusters were mostly specific to one donor. Points from the study as a whole: Clones which contracted sat mainly in CM and EM if CD4+, and in EMRA if CD8+.

Constant-segment primers served in 5'RACE that generated TCR alpha and TCR beta cDNA libraries bearing sample barcodes and UMIs. TCRdb independently ran MiXCR on the 5' RACE reads; one entry per CDR3 protein. The sample includes about 290,000 distinct CDR3 sequences, 15% to 20% of them seen just once. The table lists this clonotype with many counts. What it binds is not known. V dropped 2 bases and J dropped 1 base, with 7 bases sitting between them. CDR1 is SGHRS and CDR2 is YFSETQ in the germline V gene. CDR3 length equals 15 residues. The gene calls are TRBV5-1 and TRBJ2-6; D is unclear. Sequenced material: PBMCs or a T cell subset sorted from them (not recorded which). This receptor was taken from a man aged 18 to 29 who had mild COVID-19 (a few samples of this study predate the infection). Cell type and time point are not known. The CDR3 DNA reads as TGCGCCAGCAGCTTTACGTTGTCTGGGGCCAACGTCCTGACTTTC. It yields the protein CASSFTLSGANVLTF.